This T cell receptor beta chain comes out of a study of T cell responses to AZD1222 COVID-19 vaccine listed by TCRdb under 2021. Background on the whole study: AZD1222 recipients given second doses at about 4 weeks or at about 12 weeks were pooled, since spike-specific TCR depth and breadth were not found to differ between the two schedules. Trial participants were enrolled by age into subgroups of 18-55, 56-69 and 70-plus years, and about 150, 27 and 61 TCR-sequenced participants, respectively, were included in these subgroups. A total of approximately 250 trial participants underwent TCR sequencing, of whom nearly 210 had received two doses of AZD1222 and 26 had received two doses of the MenACWY control vaccine. The paper as a whole reports these results and caveats: The 56-69-year group was small, and its depth increase did not reach significance, likely because of low power. No day 14 peak-response samples were available, so repertoires were characterized only after the peak T cell response. Conclusions about previously exposed vaccinees are limited, since just five to seven AZD1222 recipients were seropositive for SARS-CoV-2 at baseline. CD4 TCRs associated with the vaccine covered the entire spike protein, and the dominant responses were in regions 160-218 and 743-854. After two AZD1222 doses, both the breadth and the depth of spike-specific TCRs were significantly higher than at day 0 and than in MenACWY recipients. Reportedly, almost half of the unique spike-specific TCRs recognized epitopes lying outside the regions that are mutated in the B.1.351 and B.1.1.7 variants. Participants were mostly white British and included more females than males, and it was suggested by the authors that clonal diversity may have been underestimated.

In regard to this clone: What antigen it recognizes has not been identified. Per-nucleotide qualities are absent, and no much larger clonotype sits a single base away.

The CDR3 regions of human TCRbeta chains were subjected to immunosequencing. Under the source paper's analysis protocol: Repertoire TCRs were checked for matches against a reference library of SARS-CoV-2-specific TCRs that had been generated using the MIRA antigen-specificity platform. Breadth was defined as the fraction of unique TCRs that were SARS-CoV-2-associated. Depth was defined as the fraction of total T cells that were SARS-CoV-2-associated. Using the MIRA data, every spike-specific TCR was mapped to the spike region that the TCR reacted to and assigned to either a CD4 or a CD8 class. Log10-transformed breadth and depth values were compared by one-way ANOVA with Sidak's multiple comparisons tests. The source is immuneACCESS, and TCRdb retained only in-frame sequences with V and J called. Part of the clones is not carried over; for the studies checked, unresolved V genes explain less than half of this, and the remainder is unexplained. The D gene and trimming were derived from the DNA, and the V and J assignments and clone size from that table. The sample records some 120,000 clones, about 90% of which are singletons. The ten most abundant clones make up roughly 8% of the sample.

The CDR3 goes from the cysteine to the phenylalanine over 14 residues. Only the CDR3 region is kept as DNA, spanning 42 bases read in frame from base 1. CDR1 and CDR2 are drawn from the germline V gene: MDHEN, SYDVKM. The germline ends are 15 bases apart after V is trimmed by 3 bases and J by 7 bases. In light of the paper, this sample's time point label describes: baseline before first vaccination. Samples from vaccinated people were obtained from the UK trials COV001 and COV002, which included a single-blind randomized controlled phase 2/3 trial of AZD1222 (ChAdOx1 nCoV-19) in healthy adults. For TCRbeta chain sequencing, PBMC samples from trial participants were taken at day 0 and at day 28 after the second dose.

The clonotype comes from an adult in good health. Recombination linked TRBV28 to TRBJ1-1; TRBD1 is perhaps the D gene, given 6 matching bases. The sample was peripheral blood, taken on day 0 of AZD1222 vaccination. The DNA is as follows: TGTGCCAGCAGTTTGGTGGCAGGGGCAAGTGAAGCTTTCTTT. Its translation reads: CASSLVAGASEAFF.